This T cell receptor (beta chain) was captured in a study of shared clonotypes between healthy human individuals. Study results and limitations: Clonotype sharing among donors likely depends on sequencing depth.

The study drew its donors from healthy HIV-negative adults without recent acute infections or vaccinations. The sample holds a few counts of this clone. The antigen remains unidentified. The data were produced by immunoSEQ multiplex PCR, yet TCRdb's version contains in-frame clones alone and is incomplete. The data contain approximately 460,000 clones, 70% to 80% of them singletons. Sequencing input: PBMCs. This TCR came from a woman aged 35 to 49 in good health. Some clones in this sample may be carry-over from other donors' samples.

This CDR3 reads CASSLDSGARAFF. The CDR3 DNA is TGTGCCAGCAGCTTAGATTCAGGGGCGAGGGCTTTCTTT. V is TRBV7-8 and J is TRBJ1-1; perhaps TRBD1 as D (6 bases). Germline CDR1 and CDR2: SGHVS and FQNEAQ. This CDR3 is 13 amino acids long. V was trimmed by 1 base and J by 11 bases, leaving 14 bases between them.